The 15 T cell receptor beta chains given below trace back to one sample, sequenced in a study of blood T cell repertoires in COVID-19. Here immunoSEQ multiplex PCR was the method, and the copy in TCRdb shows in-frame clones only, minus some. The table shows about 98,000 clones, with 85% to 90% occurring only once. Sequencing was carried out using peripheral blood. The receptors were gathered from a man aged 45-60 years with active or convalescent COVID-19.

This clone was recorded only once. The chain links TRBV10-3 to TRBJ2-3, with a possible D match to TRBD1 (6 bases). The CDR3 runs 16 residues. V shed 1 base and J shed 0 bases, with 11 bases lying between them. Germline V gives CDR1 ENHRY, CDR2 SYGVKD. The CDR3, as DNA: TGTGCCATCAGTGAGTTGACAGGACTTAGCACAGATACGCAGTATTTT. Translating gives CAISELTGLSTDTQYF.

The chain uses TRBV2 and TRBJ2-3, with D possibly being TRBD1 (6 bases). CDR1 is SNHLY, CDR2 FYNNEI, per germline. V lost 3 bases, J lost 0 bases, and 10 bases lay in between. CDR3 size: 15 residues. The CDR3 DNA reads TGTGCCAGCAGTGACCCGGGACAAAGCACAGATACGCAGTATTTT. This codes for CASSDPGQSTDTQYF.

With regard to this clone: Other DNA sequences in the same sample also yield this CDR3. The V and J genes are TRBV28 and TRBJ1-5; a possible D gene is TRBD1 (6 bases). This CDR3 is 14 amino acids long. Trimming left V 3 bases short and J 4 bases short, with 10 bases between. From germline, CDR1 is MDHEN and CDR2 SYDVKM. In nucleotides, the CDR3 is TGTGCCAGCAGTTTGGGCCAGGGGAATCAGCCCCAGCATTTT. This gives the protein CASSLGQGNQPQHF.

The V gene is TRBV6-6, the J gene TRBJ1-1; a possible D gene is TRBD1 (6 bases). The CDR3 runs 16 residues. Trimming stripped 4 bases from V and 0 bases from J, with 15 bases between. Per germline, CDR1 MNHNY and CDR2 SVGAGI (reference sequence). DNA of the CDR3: TGTGCCAGCAGTTCCTACAGGGATAGCATGAACACTGAAGCTTTCTTT. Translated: CASSSYRDSMNTEAFF.

CDR3 coding DNA: TGCGCCAGCAGTGAGTCGACAGGGGGCACTGAAGCTTTCTTT. It is translated as CASSESTGGTEAFF. The chain has TRBV10-2 and TRBJ1-1, with 9 bases identical to TRBD1. With 0 bases clipped from V and 4 bases from J, the junction kept 0 bases outside the gene matches. The CDR3 consists of 14 residues. Per germline, CDR1 WSHSY and CDR2 SAAADI.

The CDR3 loop reads CASRAGGTQETQYF. The DNA of the CDR3 is TGTGCCAGCAGAGCCGGGGGGACACAAGAGACCCAGTACTTC. The V call is TRBV6-5, the J call TRBJ2-5; D may be TRBD2 (7 bases). The V gene's germline CDR1 is MNHEY and CDR2 SVGAGI. V was cut by 6 bases and J by 2 bases, with 13 bases left in between. This CDR3 is built from 14 residues.

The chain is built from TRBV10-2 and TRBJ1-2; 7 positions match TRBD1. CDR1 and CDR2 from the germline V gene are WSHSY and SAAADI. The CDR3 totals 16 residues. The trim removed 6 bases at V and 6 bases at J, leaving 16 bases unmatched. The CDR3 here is CASRADSVRGLDGYTF. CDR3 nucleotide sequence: TGCGCCAGCAGAGCAGACAGTGTGAGGGGGCTCGATGGCTACACCTTC.

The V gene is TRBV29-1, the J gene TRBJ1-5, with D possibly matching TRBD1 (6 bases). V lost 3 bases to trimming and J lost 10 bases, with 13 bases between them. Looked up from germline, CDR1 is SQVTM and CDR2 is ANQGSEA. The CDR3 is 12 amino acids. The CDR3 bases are TGCAGCGTTGATTCAGGGGAGGGCCCCCAGCATTTT. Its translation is CSVDSGEGPQHF.

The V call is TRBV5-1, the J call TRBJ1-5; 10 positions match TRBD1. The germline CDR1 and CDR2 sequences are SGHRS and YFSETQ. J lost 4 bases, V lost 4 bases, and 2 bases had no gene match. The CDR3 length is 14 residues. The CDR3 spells CASSPGQGNQPQHF. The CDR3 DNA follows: TGCGCCAGCAGCCCGGGACAGGGGAATCAGCCCCAGCATTTT.

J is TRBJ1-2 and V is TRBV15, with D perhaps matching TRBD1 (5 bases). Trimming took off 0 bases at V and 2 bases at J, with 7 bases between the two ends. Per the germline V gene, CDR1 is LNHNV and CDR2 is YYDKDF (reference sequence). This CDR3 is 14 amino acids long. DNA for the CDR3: TGTGCCACCAGCAGAGAGACAGAGAACTATGGCTACACCTTC. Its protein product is CATSRETENYGYTF.

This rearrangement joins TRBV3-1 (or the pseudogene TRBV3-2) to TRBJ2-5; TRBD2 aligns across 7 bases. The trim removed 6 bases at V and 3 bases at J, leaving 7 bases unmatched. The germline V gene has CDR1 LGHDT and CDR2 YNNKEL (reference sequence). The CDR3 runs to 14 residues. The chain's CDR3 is CASSPPGLEETQYF. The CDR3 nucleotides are TGTGCCAGCAGTCCCCCTGGACTAGAAGAGACCCAGTACTTC.

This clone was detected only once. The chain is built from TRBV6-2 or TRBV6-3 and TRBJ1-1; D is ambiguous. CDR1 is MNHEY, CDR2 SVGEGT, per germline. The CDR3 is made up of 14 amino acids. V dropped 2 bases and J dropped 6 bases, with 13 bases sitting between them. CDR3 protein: CASSYKLRSPEAFF. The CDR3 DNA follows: TGTGCCAGCAGTTACAAGTTGAGGAGTCCTGAAGCTTTCTTT.

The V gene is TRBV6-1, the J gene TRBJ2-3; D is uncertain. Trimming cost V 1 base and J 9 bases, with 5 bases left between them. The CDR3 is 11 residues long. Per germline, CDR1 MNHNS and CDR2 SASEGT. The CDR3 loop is CASSEGGTQYF. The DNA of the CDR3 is TGTGCCAGCAGTGAAGGCGGCACGCAGTATTTT.

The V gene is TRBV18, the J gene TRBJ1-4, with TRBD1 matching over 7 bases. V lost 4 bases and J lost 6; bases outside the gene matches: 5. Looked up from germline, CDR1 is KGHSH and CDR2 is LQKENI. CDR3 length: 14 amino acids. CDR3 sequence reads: CASSQGGVDEKLFF. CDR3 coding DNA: TGTGCCAGCTCACAAGGGGGCGTGGATGAAAAACTGTTTTTT.

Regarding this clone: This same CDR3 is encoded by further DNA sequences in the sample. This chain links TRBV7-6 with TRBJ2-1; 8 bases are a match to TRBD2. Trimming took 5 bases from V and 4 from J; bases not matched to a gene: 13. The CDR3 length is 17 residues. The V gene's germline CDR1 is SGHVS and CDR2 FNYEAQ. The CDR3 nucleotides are TGTGCCAGCAGCCCACAGGGTTCCGGGGGGGGTTACAATGAGCAGTTCTTC. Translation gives CASSPQGSGGGYNEQFF.